The 27 T cell receptor beta chains below come from one sample, sequenced in a study of T cells in localized non-small cell lung cancer. TCRdb keeps only in-frame clones here, not all; method: immunoSEQ multiplex PCR. This table holds over 15,000 clones, around 87% found once. The starting material was peripheral blood mononuclear cells, obtained before any cancer treatment. The receptors derive from a male donor aged 60 or older with stage II lung adenocarcinoma.

The sample holds a few counts of this clone. The chain recombines TRBV25-1 with TRBJ1-1; the D gene is possibly TRBD1 (6 bases). Germline-derived CDR1 and CDR2 are MGHDK and SYGVNS. The CDR3 is made up of 11 amino acids. Trimming shortened V by 9 bases and J by 5 bases, and 10 bases separated the two germline ends. In nucleotides, the CDR3 is TGTGCCAGTGGACAGAGTACTGAAGCTTTCTTT. It specifies CASGQSTEAFF. Supplemented by reference TRBV25-1 and TRBJ1-1, the full variable domain reads EADIYQTPRYLVIGTGKKITLECSQTMGHDKMYWYQQDPGMELHLIHYSYGVNSTEKGDLSSESTVSRIRTEHFPLTLESARPSHTSQYLCASGQSTEAFFGQGTRLTVV.

This chain joins TRBV28 and TRBJ2-3; 7 bases match TRBD2. The CDR3 length is 17 residues. J lost 1 base, V lost 7 bases, and 14 bases had no gene match. Germline V gene data show CDR1 as MDHEN and CDR2 as SYDVKM. The CDR3 protein is CASNTLGDRGGTDTQYF. DNA for the CDR3: TGTGCCAGCAACACCCTGGGGGACCGGGGGGGCACAGATACGCAGTATTTT.

The chain uses TRBV6-4 and TRBJ2-7, with TRBD2 matching over 7 bases. Germline lookup yields CDR1 MRHNA and CDR2 SNTAGT. Trimming removed 6 bases from V and 2 bases from J; junction bases left unmatched: 10. The CDR3 is 15 amino acids. CDR3 protein: CASRWAGDPPYEQYF. CDR3 DNA sequence: TGTGCCAGCAGGTGGGCGGGAGACCCCCCCTACGAGCAGTACTTC.

The rearrangement links TRBV29-1 to TRBJ2-7; TRBD1 or TRBD2 may be the D gene (5 bases each). The length of the CDR3 is 13 residues. Trimming removed 4 bases at V and 6 bases at J, with 16 bases between. Germline assignment: CDR1 SQVTM and CDR2 ANQGSEA. The CDR3 loop is CSVVPGTLGEQYF. The CDR3 nucleotides are TGCAGCGTTGTACCGGGGACGCTCGGCGAGCAGTACTTC.

The rearrangement uses TRBV6-1 and TRBJ2-3; 9 nucleotides agree with TRBD2. The CDR3 runs 15 residues. The trim removed 4 bases at V and 5 bases at J, leaving 7 bases unmatched. The germline CDR1 and CDR2 sequences are MNHNS and SASEGT. As DNA, the CDR3 is TGTGCCAGCAGTGGTTTAGCGGGAGTTTTAGATACGCAGTATTTT. Residues: CASSGLAGVLDTQYF.

The chain recombines TRBV30 with TRBJ1-1; D gene unclear. The germline gives CDR1 GTSNPN, CDR2 SVGIG (reference sequence). The CDR3 extends over 14 amino acids. V was shortened by 0 bases and J by 4 bases, with 12 bases between the two germline ends. CDR3 sequence reads: CAWSVSRRSTEAFF. Here the CDR3 DNA reads TGTGCCTGGAGTGTAAGTAGGAGGAGCACTGAAGCTTTCTTT.

The V gene is TRBV5-4, the J gene TRBJ2-7, with D possibly TRBD2 on 5 matching bases. Between the trimmed V and J ends, which lost 0 bases and 2 bases, there was a span of 9 bases. Germline-derived CDR1 and CDR2 are SGHNT and YYREEE (reference sequence). CDR3 length equals 14 residues. CDR3 sequence reads: CASSLEGAPYEQYF. Written as DNA, the CDR3 is TGTGCCAGCAGCTTGGAGGGAGCCCCCTACGAGCAGTACTTC.

The chain couples TRBV2 to TRBJ1-1; no clear D gene. CDR1 and CDR2 from the germline V gene are SNHLY and FYNNEI. V was cut by 3 bases and J by 2 bases, with 10 bases left in between. The CDR3 is made up of 14 amino acids. Here the CDR3 DNA reads TGTGCCAGCAGTGAGGTAGCAGCCAACACTGAAGCTTTCTTT. Protein sequence: CASSEVAANTEAFF.

V is TRBV19 and J is TRBJ1-1; D is ambiguous. The CDR3 is made up of 15 amino acids. The V gene's germline CDR1 is LNHDA and CDR2 SQIVND (reference sequence). V shed 3 bases and J shed 1 base, with 12 bases lying between them. CDR3 coding DNA: TGTGCCAGTAGTATTAGCGGCAGCTCGAACACTGAAGCTTTCTTT. It translates to CASSISGSSNTEAFF. Drawing the rest from reference TRBV19 and TRBJ1-1, the complete variable domain is DGGITQSPKYLFRKEGQNVTLSCEQNLNHDAMYWYRQDPGQGLRLIYYSQIVNDFQKGDIAEGYSVSREKKESFPLTVTSAQKNPTAFYLCASSISGSSNTEAFFGQGTRLTVV.

V and J are TRBV5-4 and TRBJ1-1; no clear D gene. CDR1 and CDR2 from the germline V gene are SGHNT and YYREEE (reference sequence). CDR3 length equals 13 residues. V dropped 0 bases and J dropped 7 bases, with 10 bases sitting between them. The CDR3 coding sequence is TGTGCCAGCAGCTTGGCCGCAGGACTTGAAGCTTTCTTT. Translated, it gives CASSLAAGLEAFF.

CDR3 DNA: TGCGCCAGCAGCTCGGGACACCCTGGGGGCGATACGCAGTATTTT. This sequence encodes CASSSGHPGGDTQYF. The rearrangement uses TRBV5-1 and TRBJ2-3; perhaps TRBD1 as D (6 bases). This CDR3 spans 15 amino acids. Germline V CDR1 and CDR2: SGHRS, YFSETQ. Trimming took 3 bases from V and 6 from J, leaving 17 bases between them.

DNA of the CDR3: TGTGCCAGTAGTGCCTCCGGACAGCTGAGCTCCTATAATTCACCCCTCCACTTT. It translates to CASSASGQLSSYNSPLHF. The V call is TRBV19, the J call TRBJ1-6; maybe TRBD1 (6 bases). V was shortened by 5 bases and J by 0 bases, with 17 bases between the two germline ends. The CDR3 consists of 18 residues. CDR1 and CDR2 (germline): LNHDA, SQIVND (reference sequence).

The sample holds one count of this clone. The genes are TRBV19 and TRBJ1-5; 9 nucleotides match TRBD1. This CDR3 region has 15 residues. Trimming cost V 7 bases and J 4 bases; bases outside gene matches: 8. Germline V lookup: CDR1 LNHDA, CDR2 SQIVND (reference sequence). This chain's CDR3 is CASNLDRGLNQPQHF. Here the CDR3 DNA reads TGTGCCAGTAACCTGGACAGGGGCCTGAATCAGCCCCAGCATTTT.

The V gene is TRBV6-5, the J gene TRBJ2-1; tentatively, D is TRBD2 (6 bases). Trimming pared 6 bases from V and 14 bases from J, leaving 20 bases between. Germline V CDR1 and CDR2: MNHEY, SVGAGI. This CDR3 is 13 amino acids long. The CDR3 nucleotides read TGTGCCAGCAGGAGGGCCAGTACGGGCGGGGAGTTCTTC. Encoded protein: CASRRASTGGEFF.

The chain has TRBV9 and TRBJ1-1; D unclear. CDR1 is SGDLS, CDR2 YYNGEE, per germline. V gave up 0 bases and J gave up 1 base, with 4 bases separating them. This CDR3 is built from 13 residues. The CDR3 DNA reads as TGTGCCAGCAGCGTAGGGTGGAACACTGAAGCTTTCTTT. The encoded protein is CASSVGWNTEAFF.

This clone was detected a few times. The chain carries TRBV27 and TRBJ2-4; the D gene is possibly TRBD2 (5 bases). V was clipped by 4 bases and J by 7 bases, with 11 bases between them. Germline CDR1 MNHEY, CDR2 SMNVEV (reference sequence). The CDR3 length is 13 residues. The CDR3 region is CASSSYTRNIQYF. CDR3 coding DNA: TGTGCCAGCAGTTCTTATACTAGGAACATTCAGTACTTC.

The gene calls are TRBV28 and TRBJ1-1; a possible D gene is TRBD1 (5 bases). V lost 5 bases and J 5 bases, leaving 24 bases between the germline ends. The CDR3 totals 17 residues. Germline values: CDR1 MDHEN, CDR2 SYDVKM. CDR3 residues: CASSRGDGGVSGTEAFF. CDR3 DNA sequence: TGTGCCAGCAGTCGCGGGGACGGGGGAGTCTCTGGGACTGAAGCTTTCTTT.

The chain couples TRBV11-2 to TRBJ2-1, with TRBD1 matching over 9 bases. Germline CDR1 reads SGHAT; CDR2 reads FQNNGV. This CDR3 contains 15 residues. Trimming took 2 bases from V and 9 from J; bases not matched to a gene: 8. CDR3 coding DNA: TGTGCCAGCAGCTTAACAGGGGGCGTGGAAGGTGAGCAGTTCTTC. Translation gives CASSLTGGVEGEQFF. The whole variable domain, filled in from reference TRBV11-2 and TRBJ2-1, reads EAGVAQSPRYKIIEKRQSVAFWCNPISGHATLYWYQQILGQGPKLLIQFQNNGVVDDSQLPKDRFSAERLKGVDSTLKIQPAKLEDSAVYLCASSLTGGVEGEQFFGPGTRLTVL.

The chain uses TRBV18 and TRBJ2-2; D is possibly TRBD1 (5 bases). Trimming removed 1 base at V and 5 bases at J, with 11 bases between. Germline V gives CDR1 KGHSH, CDR2 LQKENI. The CDR3 loop spans 15 amino acids. In DNA, the CDR3 is TGTGCCAGCTCACCACTCACCCCAGGGACCGGGGAGCTGTTTTTT. Its translation is CASSPLTPGTGELFF. The variable domain in full, completed from reference TRBV18 and TRBJ2-2, reads NAGVMQNPRHLVRRRGQEARLRCSPMKGHSHVYWYRQLPEEGLKFMVYLQKENIIDESGMPKERFSAEFPKEGPSILRIQQVVRGDSAAYFCASSPLTPGTGELFFGEGSRLTVL.

The chain recombines TRBV29-1 with TRBJ2-2; TRBD2 matches 7 bases. CDR1 is SQVTM, CDR2 ANQGSEA, per germline. The CDR3 consists of 13 residues. The CDR3 DNA follows: TGCAGTGGACTAGGGGATAACACCGGGGAGCTGTTTTTT. Translation gives CSGLGDNTGELFF.

V gene TRBV7-6 combines with J gene TRBJ2-5; TRBD2 aligns across 8 bases. CDR3 length: 16 amino acids. Germline loops: CDR1 SGHVS, CDR2 FNYEAQ. V lost 2 bases and J lost 4; bases outside the gene matches: 9. The CDR3 coding sequence is TGTGCCAGCAGCTTAATACGCTCGGGAGGGTCAGAGACCCAGTACTTC. As protein: CASSLIRSGGSETQYF.

This chain uses TRBV5-6 with TRBJ2-3; TRBD1 is a possible D gene (6 bases). The V end was cut by 2 bases, the J end by 3 bases, with 16 bases between. Germline V CDR1 and CDR2: SGHDT, YYEEEE. The CDR3 totals 16 residues. The CDR3: CASSLQYRGGTDTQYF. The CDR3 DNA reads as TGTGCCAGCAGCTTACAGTACAGAGGGGGAACAGATACGCAGTATTTT.

V is TRBV5-6 and J is TRBJ1-2; D uncertain. This CDR3 spans 14 amino acids. Deletions cut 6 bases from V and 2 bases from J, with 14 bases between. CDR1 and CDR2 from the germline V gene are SGHDT and YYEEEE. The CDR3 DNA reads as TGTGCCAGCAACCCGACCGGGAACAACTATGGCTACACCTTC. Translating it yields CASNPTGNNYGYTF.

The V and J genes are TRBV30 and TRBJ1-2; D ambiguous. Trimming cost V 0 bases and J 8 bases, with 16 bases left between them. Germline CDR1 reads GTSNPN; CDR2 reads SVGIG (reference sequence). The CDR3 has 14 residues. CDR3: CAWSVISTFGGYTF. The CDR3 DNA reads as TGTGCCTGGAGTGTAATTTCAACCTTTGGCGGCTACACCTTC.

This sequence joins TRBV28 and TRBJ1-6; 7 bases are a match to TRBD1. The CDR3 covers 15 residues. Germline V lookup: CDR1 MDHEN, CDR2 SYDVKM. Trimming removed 7 bases from V and 10 bases from J; junction bases left unmatched: 13. The CDR3 region is CASTLANRGRSPLHF. DNA for the CDR3: TGTGCCAGCACCTTGGCGAACAGGGGAAGGTCACCCCTCCACTTT.

The chain links TRBV29-1 to TRBJ1-1, with 8 positions matching TRBD1. V was clipped by 0 bases and J by 6 bases; unmatched bases: 6. Germline loops: CDR1 SQVTM, CDR2 ANQGSEA. There are 14 residues in the CDR3. CDR3 loop: CSVEDGDRRSEAFF. CDR3 in DNA: TGCAGCGTTGAAGATGGGGACAGGAGGTCTGAAGCTTTCTTT.

The gene calls are TRBV5-6 and TRBJ1-1; D is unresolved. Germline V gives CDR1 SGHDT, CDR2 YYEEEE. CDR3 length: 16 residues. Trimming removed 2 bases from V and 5 bases from J, with 19 bases in between. The CDR3 is CASSLVGYGEGTEAFF. The CDR3 bases are TGTGCCAGCAGCTTAGTAGGGTACGGGGAGGGAACTGAAGCTTTCTTT. Drawing the rest from reference TRBV5-6 and TRBJ1-1, the complete variable domain is DAGVTQSPTHLIKTRGQQVTLRCSPKSGHDTVSWYQQALGQGPQFIFQYYEEEERQRGNFPDRFSGHQFPNYSSELNVNALLLGDSALYLCASSLVGYGEGTEAFFGQGTRLTVV.